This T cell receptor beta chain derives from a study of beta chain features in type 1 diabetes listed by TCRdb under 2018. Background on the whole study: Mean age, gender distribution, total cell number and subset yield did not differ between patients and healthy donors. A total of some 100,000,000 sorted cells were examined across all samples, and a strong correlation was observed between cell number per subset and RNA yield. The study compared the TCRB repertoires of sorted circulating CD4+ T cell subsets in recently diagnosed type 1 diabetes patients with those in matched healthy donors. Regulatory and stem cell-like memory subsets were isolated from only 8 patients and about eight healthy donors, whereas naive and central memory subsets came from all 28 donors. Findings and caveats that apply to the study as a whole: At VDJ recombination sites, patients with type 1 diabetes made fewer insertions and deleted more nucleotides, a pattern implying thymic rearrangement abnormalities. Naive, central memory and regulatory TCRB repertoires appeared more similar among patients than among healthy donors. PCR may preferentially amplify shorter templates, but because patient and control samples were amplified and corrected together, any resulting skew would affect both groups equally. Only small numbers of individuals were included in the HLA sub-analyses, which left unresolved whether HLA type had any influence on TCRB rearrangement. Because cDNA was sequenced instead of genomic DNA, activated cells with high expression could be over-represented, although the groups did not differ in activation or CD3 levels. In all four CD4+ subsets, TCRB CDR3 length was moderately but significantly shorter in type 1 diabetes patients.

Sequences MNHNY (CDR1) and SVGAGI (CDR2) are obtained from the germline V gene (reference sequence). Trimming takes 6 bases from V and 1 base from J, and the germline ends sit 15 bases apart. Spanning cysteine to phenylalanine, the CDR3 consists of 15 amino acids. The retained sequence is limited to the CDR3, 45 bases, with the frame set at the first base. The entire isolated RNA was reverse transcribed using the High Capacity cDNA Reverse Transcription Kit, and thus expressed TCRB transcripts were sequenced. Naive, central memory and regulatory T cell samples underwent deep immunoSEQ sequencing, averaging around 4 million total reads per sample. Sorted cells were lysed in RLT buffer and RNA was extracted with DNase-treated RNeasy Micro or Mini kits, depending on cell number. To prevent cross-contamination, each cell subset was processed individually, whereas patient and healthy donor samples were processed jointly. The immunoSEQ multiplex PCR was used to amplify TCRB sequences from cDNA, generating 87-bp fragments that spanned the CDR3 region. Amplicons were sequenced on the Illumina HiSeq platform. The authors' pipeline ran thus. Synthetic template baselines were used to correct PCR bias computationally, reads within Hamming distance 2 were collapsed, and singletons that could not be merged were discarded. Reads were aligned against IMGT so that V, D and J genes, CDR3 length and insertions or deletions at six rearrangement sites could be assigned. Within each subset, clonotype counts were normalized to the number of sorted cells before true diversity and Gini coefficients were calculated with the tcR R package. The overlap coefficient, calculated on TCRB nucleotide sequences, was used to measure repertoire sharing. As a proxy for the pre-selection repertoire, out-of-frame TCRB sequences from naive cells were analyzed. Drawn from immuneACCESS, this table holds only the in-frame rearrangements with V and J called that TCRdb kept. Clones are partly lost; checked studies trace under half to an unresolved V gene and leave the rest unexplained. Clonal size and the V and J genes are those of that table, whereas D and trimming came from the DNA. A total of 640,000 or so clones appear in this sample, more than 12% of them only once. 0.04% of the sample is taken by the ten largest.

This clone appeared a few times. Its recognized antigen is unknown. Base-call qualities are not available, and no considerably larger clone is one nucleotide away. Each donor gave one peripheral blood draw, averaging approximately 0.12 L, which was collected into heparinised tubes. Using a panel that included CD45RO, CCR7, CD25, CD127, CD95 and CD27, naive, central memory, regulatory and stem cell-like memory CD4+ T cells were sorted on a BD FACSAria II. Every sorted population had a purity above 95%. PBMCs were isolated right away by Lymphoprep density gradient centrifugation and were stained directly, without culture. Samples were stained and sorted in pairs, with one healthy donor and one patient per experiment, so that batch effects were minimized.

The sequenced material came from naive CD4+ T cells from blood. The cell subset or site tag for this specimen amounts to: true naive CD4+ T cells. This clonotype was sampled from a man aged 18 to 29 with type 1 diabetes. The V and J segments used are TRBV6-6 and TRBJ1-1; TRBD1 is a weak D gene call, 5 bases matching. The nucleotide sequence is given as TGTGCCAGCAGATTTGGGGACGGAACGAACACTGAAGCTTTCTTT. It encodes CASRFGDGTNTEAFF.